This T cell receptor beta chain comes out of a study of blood T cells in healthy people across ages. Study-level information: T cells yielded about one barcoded beta molecule per two cells through template switching.

This clonotype was observed many times. Per individual sample, total RNA of at least 5.5 micrograms was extracted. Sample-barcoded 5' priming and a J-beta primer mix drove a second PCR of about 7 to 12 cycles. TCRdb passed the 5' RACE reads through MiXCR, listing each CDR3 protein once. The sample records 1,500,000 or so distinct CDR3 sequences, 45% to 70% being singletons. The source of this sequence is a man aged 18 to 29 in good health. The sequenced sample consisted of blood.

As DNA, the CDR3 is TGTGCCAGCAGCTCCCTTGGACAGGGATCCTACGAGCAGTACTTC. This translates into CASSSLGQGSYEQYF. The rearrangement joins TRBV13 to TRBJ2-7; 8 bases are shared with TRBD1. Germline V gene sequence: CDR1 PRHDT, CDR2 FYEKMQ (reference sequence). The CDR3 loop spans 15 amino acids. The V segment lost 4 bases and the J segment 1 base; nucleotides outside the gene matches: 6.